Sequencing of this T cell receptor beta chain was carried out in a study of identical twins. This clonotype came up a few times. J gave up 1 base and V 1 base, and 9 bases lay outside the gene matches. The CDR3 runs 17 residues. Germline V gives CDR1 LNHDA, CDR2 SQIVND (reference sequence). TCRdb recomputed calls from the 5' RACE reads with MiXCR, one row per CDR3 protein. The table records about 220,000 distinct CDR3 sequences, approximately 9% of them present only once. Sequenced input: memory (CD45RO+) T cells sorted from blood. This chain uses TRBV19 with TRBJ2-7; TRBD1 matches 8 bases. The sequence was obtained from a woman between 18 and 29 years old in good health. The CDR3 DNA is TGTGCCAGTAGTATAGCCCAGGAACAGGGGGTGTCCTACGAGCAGTACTTC. Its protein product is CASSIAQEQGVSYEQYF. Drawing the rest from reference TRBV19 and TRBJ2-7, the complete variable domain is DGGITQSPKYLFRKEGQNVTLSCEQNLNHDAMYWYRQDPGQGLRLIYYSQIVNDFQKGDIAEGYSVSREKKESFPLTVTSAQKNPTAFYLCASSIAQEQGVSYEQYFGPGTRLTVT.